This section outlines one TCR beta chain sequence together with its context. This specimen belongs to a study of blood T cell repertoires in COVID-19. Across the study: Both acute and convalescent COVID-19 samples were obtained from the United States, Italy and Spain.

TCRdb keeps only in-frame clones here, not all; method: immunoSEQ multiplex PCR. Of approximately 160,000 clones listed, approximately 84% are singletons. This receptor was taken from a woman aged 45-65 years who had recovered from COVID-19. Source material: PBMCs or T cells enriched from blood (not recorded which).

CDR3: CASRWDRGQGEQYF. In DNA form, the CDR3 reads TGTGCCAGCAGGTGGGACAGGGGGCAGGGAGAGCAGTACTTC. The V and J genes are TRBV6-5 and TRBJ2-7; 12 nucleotides agree with TRBD1. CDR1 and CDR2 (germline): MNHEY, SVGAGI. With 6 bases clipped from V and 7 bases from J, the junction kept 7 bases outside the gene matches. This CDR3 is 14 amino acids long.